These 28 T cell receptor beta chains originate from one sample sequenced in a study of T cell repertoires in cytomegalovirus infection. TCRdb fed the reads into MiXCR, producing one record per CDR3 protein. The profile shows roughly 310,000 distinct CDR3 sequences, roughly a sixth of them singletons. The sample taken for sequencing was PBMCs. The receptors come from a human donor in good health (CMV status not recorded). Some clones in this sample may be carry-over from other donors' samples.

In its sample, this clonotype was seen many times. V and J are TRBV7-2 and TRBJ2-3; TRBD2 aligns across 7 bases. The CDR3 length is 15 residues. CDR1 and CDR2 from the germline V gene are SGHTA and FQGNSA. The V segment lost 1 base and the J segment 4 bases; nucleotides outside the gene matches: 5. CDR3 bases: TGTGCCAGCAGCTTAGGGGGGGGGGGGGCAGATACGCAGTATTTT. As protein: CASSLGGGGADTQYF.

Only one count was recorded for this clonotype. The chain carries TRBV7-3 and TRBJ2-5, with 7 bases identical to TRBD2. The CDR3 covers 15 residues. V shed 2 bases, J shed 2 bases, and the junction held 5 bases outside the gene matches. Germline-derived CDR1 and CDR2 are SGHTA and FQGTGA. The CDR3 reads CASSLAAGLQETQYF. Written as DNA, the CDR3 is TGTGCCAGCAGCTTAGCAGCGGGGCTGCAAGAGACCCAGTACTTC. The full variable domain, with the rest looked up from reference TRBV7-3 and TRBJ2-5, is GAGVSQTPSNKVTEKGKYVELRCDPISGHTALYWYRQSLGQGPEFLIYFQGTGAADDSGLPNDRFFAVRPEGSVSTLKIQRTERGDSAVYLCASSLAAGLQETQYFGPGTRLLVL.

This clonotype was detected only a few times. The chain couples TRBV19 to TRBJ2-6, with D unresolved. CDR1 and CDR2 (germline): LNHDA, SQIVND (reference sequence). V was cut by 6 bases and J by 2 bases, with 11 bases left in between. The CDR3 is made up of 15 amino acids. Written as DNA, the CDR3 is TGTGCCAGTAGATTCGGAACCACTGGGGCCAACGTCCTGACTTTC. Amino acids: CASRFGTTGANVLTF. The entire variable domain, with the rest obtained from reference TRBV19 and TRBJ2-6, is as follows: DGGITQSPKYLFRKEGQNVTLSCEQNLNHDAMYWYRQDPGQGLRLIYYSQIVNDFQKGDIAEGYSVSREKKESFPLTVTSAQKNPTAFYLCASRFGTTGANVLTFGAGSRLTVL.

In its sample, this clonotype was seen many times. The chain uses TRBV11-2 and TRBJ2-7, with D maybe TRBD2 (5 bases). Deletions cut 1 base from V and 5 bases from J, with 15 bases between. The CDR3 extends over 15 amino acids. Germline V gene sequence: CDR1 SGHAT, CDR2 FQNNGV. CDR3 bases: TGTGCCAGCAGCTTAGTGTCCGGGCATAGCGACGAGCAGTACTTC. It codes for CASSLVSGHSDEQYF.

This clonotype occurred a few times. The rearrangement joins TRBV18 to TRBJ2-2; D gene unclear. CDR3 length: 14 amino acids. Germline CDR1 reads KGHSH; CDR2 reads LQKENI. V was clipped by 1 base and J by 0 bases, with 3 bases between them. DNA for the CDR3: TGTGCCAGCTCACCACAACCGAACACCGGGGAGCTGTTTTTT. Its translation is CASSPQPNTGELFF.

This sequence joins TRBV29-1 and TRBJ1-5; D call uncertain. V lost 5 bases and J lost 7, with 15 bases in between. This CDR3 has 13 residues. Germline lookup yields CDR1 SQVTM and CDR2 ANQGSEA. The CDR3 here is CSVQDRLGQPQHF. CDR3 bases: TGCAGCGTTCAGGACCGCCTCGGGCAGCCCCAGCATTTT. The full variable domain, completed using reference TRBV29-1 and TRBJ1-5, is SAVISQKPSRDICQRGTSLTIQCQVDSQVTMMFWYRQQPGQSLTLIATANQGSEATYESGFVIDKFPISRPNLTFSTLTVSNMSPEDSSIYLCSVQDRLGQPQHFGDGTRLSIL.

This clonotype has a count of ten or more. This chain connects TRBV18 to TRBJ1-1; possibly TRBD1 for D (6 bases). CDR1 and CDR2 from the germline V gene are KGHSH and LQKENI. The CDR3 extends over 15 amino acids. V shed 2 bases and J shed 5 bases, with 15 bases lying between them. CDR3 sequence (DNA): TGTGCCAGCTCACCAGGGTCAGGGGCAGATACTGAAGCTTTCTTT. It yields the protein CASSPGSGADTEAFF.

The chain couples TRBV4-3 to TRBJ2-7; possibly TRBD2 for D (5 bases). The CDR3 has 17 amino acids. Germline CDR1 is LGHNA and CDR2 is YSLEER. V lost 0 bases to trimming and J lost 0 bases, with 15 bases between them. The CDR3 coding sequence is TGCGCCAGCAGCCAAGATCTCGGAGGATCAGGCTCCTACGAGCAGTACTTC. Its protein is CASSQDLGGSGSYEQYF.

There are many counts of this clonotype. The chain carries TRBV7-2 and TRBJ1-1, with D unclear. This CDR3 contains 12 residues. V lost 2 bases, J lost 11 bases, and 12 bases lay in between. Germline V CDR1 and CDR2: SGHTA, FQGNSA. CDR3 loop: CASSLIAGGAFF. The CDR3 DNA reads TGTGCCAGCAGCTTAATAGCCGGTGGGGCTTTCTTT.

This clonotype was found many times. The rearrangement joins TRBV19 to TRBJ2-2, with a tentative D call TRBD2 (6 bases). Trimming pared 7 bases from V and 1 base from J, leaving 13 bases between. The germline CDR1 and CDR2 sequences are LNHDA and SQIVND (reference sequence). The length of the CDR3 is 15 residues. The CDR3 protein is CASTLIGGNTGELFF. DNA for the CDR3: TGTGCCAGTACCCTAATCGGGGGGAACACCGGGGAGCTGTTTTTT.

The chain has TRBV7-2 and TRBJ2-7, with D perhaps TRBD1 (6 bases). The CDR3 consists of 15 residues. Germline CDR1 SGHTA, CDR2 FQGNSA. The V gene lost 5 bases and the J gene lost 3 bases, with 17 bases spanning the gap. CDR3 DNA: TGTGCCAGCAGCCCAGAGCCGACAGGAGGCTACGAGCAGTACTTC. Its protein product is CASSPEPTGGYEQYF.

The V gene is TRBV3-1, the J gene TRBJ2-1, with D maybe TRBD2 (5 bases). The germline V and J ends were trimmed by 4 bases and 8 bases, with 9 bases remaining between them. The germline V gene has CDR1 LGHDT and CDR2 YNNKEL (reference sequence). This CDR3 region has 12 residues. The CDR3 loop is CASSLVAHEQFF. CDR3 DNA: TGTGCCAGCAGCCTCGTAGCGCATGAGCAGTTCTTC.

The sample holds many counts of this clonotype. J is TRBJ2-6 and V is TRBV7-9; 7 nucleotides match TRBD2. This CDR3 spans 19 amino acids. Germline CDR1 is SEHNR and CDR2 is FQNEAQ (reference sequence). Trimming at V came to 4 bases and at J to 0 bases, leaving 12 bases not matched to a gene. Written as DNA, the CDR3 is TGTGCCAGCAGCTCCCCGACTAGCCGGCCCTCCTCTGGGGCCAACGTCCTGACTTTC. It codes for CASSSPTSRPSSGANVLTF.

The chain has TRBV20-1 and TRBJ1-6, with no clear D. Germline-derived CDR1 and CDR2 are DFQATT and SNEGSKA (reference sequence). The CDR3 runs 15 residues. Between the trimmed V and J ends, which lost 0 bases and 7 bases, there was a span of 13 bases. The CDR3 loop is CSARDRPEQNSPLHF. In DNA, the CDR3 is TGCAGTGCTAGAGATAGACCGGAGCAGAATTCACCCCTCCACTTT.

The chain links TRBV12-3 or TRBV12-4 to TRBJ2-2, with no clear D. The CDR3 contains 15 residues. Trimming left V 3 bases short and J 3 bases short, with 11 bases between. The CDR3 nucleotides read TGTGCCAGCAGTTTGTATGCTCTTTACACCGGGGAGCTGTTTTTT. Amino acids: CASSLYALYTGELFF.

This clonotype was detected only a few times. The chain carries TRBV5-1 and TRBJ2-1, with D tentatively TRBD2 (7 bases). Germline V CDR1 and CDR2: SGHRS, YFSETQ. Trimming shortened V by 7 bases and J by 8 bases, and 22 bases separated the two germline ends. This CDR3 spans 15 amino acids. CDR3 protein: CASSEVGGRVDEQFF. For the CDR3, the DNA is TGCGCCAGCTCCGAGGTAGGGGGGAGGGTCGATGAGCAGTTCTTC.

This chain joins TRBV20-1 and TRBJ1-4, with D possibly TRBD1 on 5 matching bases. This CDR3 has 15 residues. Germline V gene lookup returns CDR1 DFQATT and CDR2 SNEGSKA (reference sequence). Deletions cut 5 bases from V and 6 bases from J, with 19 bases between. CDR3 coding DNA: TGCAGTGCTCAGGACAATAGGGCGGAAGATGAAAAACTGTTTTTT. This sequence encodes CSAQDNRAEDEKLFF.

The gene calls are TRBV27 and TRBJ1-6; D is uncertain. Looked up from germline, CDR1 is MNHEY and CDR2 is SMNVEV (reference sequence). Trimming pared 6 bases from V and 7 bases from J, leaving 1 base between. This CDR3 comprises 10 residues. This CDR3 is CASSNSPLHF. CDR3 DNA sequence: TGTGCCAGCAGCAATTCACCCCTCCACTTT.

This clonotype occurred many times. The chain has TRBV7-2 and TRBJ1-3; maybe TRBD1 (6 bases). Germline V gives CDR1 SGHTA, CDR2 FQGNSA. Deletions cut 5 bases from V and 0 bases from J, with 11 bases between. The length of the CDR3 is 15 residues. The CDR3 bases are TGTGCCAGCAGCCAGCCGACAGGCTCTGGAAACACCATATATTTT. It yields the protein CASSQPTGSGNTIYF.

The chain carries TRBV27 and TRBJ2-2; 10 bases are shared with TRBD1. Trimming took 5 bases from V and 3 from J; bases not matched to a gene: 6. Germline CDR1 MNHEY, CDR2 SMNVEV (reference sequence). The CDR3 spans 16 residues. The DNA for the CDR3 is TGTGCCAGCAGTCAATCCGGGACAGGGGACACCGGGGAGCTGTTTTTT. Protein: CASSQSGTGDTGELFF.

The chain couples TRBV7-9 to TRBJ2-7, with D hard to call. V dropped 0 bases and J dropped 1 base, with 7 bases sitting between them. CDR3 length: 14 amino acids. CDR1 is SEHNR, CDR2 FQNEAQ, per germline (reference sequence). CDR3 sequence (DNA): TGTGCCAGCAGCTTAGCGCGGAATTCCTACGAGCAGTACTTC. Translated: CASSLARNSYEQYF.

The V gene is TRBV19, the J gene TRBJ1-5; unclear D gene. From germline, CDR1 is LNHDA and CDR2 SQIVND (reference sequence). The CDR3 has 15 residues. V shed 8 bases and J shed 0 bases, with 14 bases lying between them. The CDR3 region has the DNA TGTGCCAGTGGCGATTTCAGAATTAGCAATCAGCCCCAGCATTTT. Its translation is CASGDFRISNQPQHF.

This clonotype was seen more than once but under ten times. The chain is built from TRBV2 and TRBJ1-2; TRBD1 matches at 7 bases. The length of the CDR3 is 11 residues. V lost 5 bases, J lost 13 bases, and 7 bases stayed unmatched. Germline assignment: CDR1 SNHLY and CDR2 FYNNEI. The CDR3 bases are TGTGCCAGCAGTACAGGGGAGGTCTGCACCTTC. It is translated as CASSTGEVCTF. Full variable domain (missing parts from reference TRBV2 and TRBJ1-2): EPEVTQTPSHQVTQMGQEVILRCVPISNHLYFYWYRQILGQKVEFLVSFYNNEISEKSEIFDDQFSVERPDGSNFTLKIRSTKLEDSAMYFCASSTGEVCTFGSGTRLTVV.

This clonotype was seen only a few times. The gene calls are TRBV19 and TRBJ2-7; TRBD2 matches at 8 bases. Germline V lookup: CDR1 LNHDA, CDR2 SQIVND (reference sequence). V dropped 9 bases and J dropped 3; count of bases not matched to a gene: 7. The CDR3 loop spans 13 amino acids. CDR3 in amino acids: CASGLAGNYEQYF. The CDR3 nucleotides read TGTGCCAGCGGACTAGCAGGGAACTACGAGCAGTACTTC.

About this clonotype itself: A read error may explain this, as a much larger clone is one base away. The V call is TRBV19, the J call TRBJ2-1; D could derive from TRBD1 or TRBD2 (7 bases each). Germline V gene data show CDR1 as LNHDA and CDR2 as SQIVND (reference sequence). The CDR3 is 16 residues long. V dropped 6 bases and J dropped 2 bases, with 17 bases sitting between them. The CDR3 region is CASRVRGGGAYNEQFF. The CDR3 coding sequence is TGTGCCAGTAGGGTCAGGGGAGGGGGCGCCTACAATGAGCAGTTCTTC. Complete variable domain (other parts from reference TRBV19 and TRBJ2-1): DGGITQSPKYLFRKEGQNVTLSCEQNLNHDAMYWYRQDPGQGLRLIYYSQIVNDFQKGDIAEGYSVSREKKESFPLTVTSAQKNPTAFYLCASRVRGGGAYNEQFFGPGTRLTVL.

This clonotype was seen a few times. This rearrangement joins TRBV2 to TRBJ2-2, with 8 bases matching TRBD2. This CDR3 is built from 13 residues. J gave up 4 bases and V 11 bases, and 6 bases lay outside the gene matches. Germline V gene lookup returns CDR1 SNHLY and CDR2 FYNNEI. CDR3 loop: CASREGSTGELFF. The DNA of the CDR3 is TGTGCCTCCCGGGAGGGGAGCACCGGGGAGCTGTTTTTT. The variable domain in full, with the rest retrieved from reference TRBV2 and TRBJ2-2, is EPEVTQTPSHQVTQMGQEVILRCVPISNHLYFYWYRQILGQKVEFLVSFYNNEISEKSEIFDDQFSVERPDGSNFTLKIRSTKLEDSAMYFCASREGSTGELFFGEGSRLTVL.

CDR3 in DNA: TGTGCCAGCAGGGACGCGGCGGGGGGGTCCTACAATGAGCAGTTCTTC. Its protein is CASRDAAGGSYNEQFF. The chain has TRBV2 and TRBJ2-1; the match to TRBD2 covers 9 bases. The CDR3 covers 16 residues. Germline V CDR1 and CDR2: SNHLY, FYNNEI. V shed 6 bases, J shed 1 base, and the junction held 7 bases outside the gene matches.

This clonotype was seen ten or more times. The chain uses TRBV7-2 and TRBJ2-7; 7 nucleotides match TRBD1. The germline gives CDR1 SGHTA, CDR2 FQGNSA. V shed 5 bases and J 1 base; nucleotides not matched to a gene: 5. CDR3 size: 14 residues. CDR3 sequence: CASSPVTGSYEQYF. In DNA form, the CDR3 reads TGTGCCAGCAGCCCCGTGACAGGGTCCTACGAGCAGTACTTC.